Presented here are 11 T cell receptor beta chains from one specimen sequenced in a study of shared clonotypes between healthy human individuals. Repertoires were generated with immunoSEQ multiplex PCR, while TCRdb's copy carries only in-frame clones and drops some. This table has a few hundred thousand clones, approximately 74% appearing once. Sequencing was done on a sample of memory CD4+ T cells sorted from blood. The subset: CD45RA-negative fraction. The source is a man in his thirties or forties in good health.

The V call is TRBV4-3, the J call TRBJ2-1; 10 bases are a match to TRBD2. Germline V gene lookup returns CDR1 LGHNA and CDR2 YSLEER. The CDR3 extends over 15 amino acids. J lost 8 bases, V lost 1 base, and 5 bases had no gene match. This CDR3 is CASSQGERGGDEQFF. The CDR3 coding sequence is TGCGCCAGCAGCCAAGGGGAGCGGGGGGGCGATGAGCAGTTCTTC.

The chain is built from TRBV28 and TRBJ2-5; weak D call: TRBD1 (6 bases). The V end was cut by 7 bases, the J end by 3 bases, with 18 bases between. Germline CDR1 MDHEN, CDR2 SYDVKM. The CDR3 is 15 residues long. As DNA, the CDR3 is TGTGCCAGCACCCTCAGGGCAGGGGCAAAAGAGACCCAGTACTTC. This gives the protein CASTLRAGAKETQYF.

The chain couples TRBV19 to TRBJ2-1, with 7 positions matching TRBD2. CDR3 length equals 13 residues. The germline V gene encodes CDR1 LNHDA and CDR2 SQIVND (reference sequence). Losses at the gene ends were 10 bases for V and 7 bases for J; bases not matched to a gene: 10. The CDR3 sequence is CATRTSSLNEQFF. CDR3 DNA: TGTGCCACCAGGACTAGTAGTTTAAATGAGCAGTTCTTC.

Note on this clone: Given a far larger clone just one base away, this is likely a sequencing read error. The chain couples TRBV7-8 to TRBJ1-1; unclear D gene. The V gene lost 5 bases and the J gene lost 4 bases, with 14 bases spanning the gap. This CDR3 contains 14 residues. Per the germline V gene, CDR1 is SGHVS and CDR2 is FQNEAQ. The CDR3 here is CASSKIAGSTEAFF. In nucleotides, the CDR3 is TGTGCCAGCAGCAAAATCGCGGGGTCCACTGAAGCTTTCTTT.

V gene TRBV9 combines with J gene TRBJ2-7; D perhaps matches TRBD2 (6 bases). From germline, CDR1 is SGDLS and CDR2 YYNGEE. V was clipped by 0 bases and J by 4 bases, with 17 bases between them. The CDR3 contains 16 residues. CDR3 sequence (DNA): TGTGCCAGCAGCGTAGGGGGACTTTCAGATTATTACGAGCAGTACTTC. Translating it yields CASSVGGLSDYYEQYF.

The CDR3 nucleotides are TGTGCCAGTAGTCTACCGGGACAGGGGGGAAGGGCCCAGCATTTT. This gives the protein CASSLPGQGGRAQHF. The V gene is TRBV19, the J gene TRBJ1-5; TRBD1 matches 11 bases. This CDR3 is 15 amino acids long. Losses at the gene ends were 5 bases for V and 11 bases for J; bases not matched to a gene: 11. The germline CDR1 and CDR2 sequences are LNHDA and SQIVND (reference sequence). The full variable domain, rest sourced from reference TRBV19 and TRBJ1-5, is DGGITQSPKYLFRKEGQNVTLSCEQNLNHDAMYWYRQDPGQGLRLIYYSQIVNDFQKGDIAEGYSVSREKKESFPLTVTSAQKNPTAFYLCASSLPGQGGRAQHFGDGTRLSIL.

J is TRBJ1-1 and V is TRBV11-1; TRBD1 is a possible D gene (5 bases). V lost 3 bases and J 5 bases, leaving 7 bases between the germline ends. The germline CDR1 and CDR2 sequences are SGHAT and FQDESV (reference sequence). The CDR3 is 12 amino acids. CDR3 sequence reads: CASSFDRTEAFF. The DNA for the CDR3 is TGTGCCAGCAGCTTCGACAGAACTGAAGCTTTCTTT.

The chain employs TRBV5-5 and TRBJ1-4; tentative D call: TRBD1 (5 bases). Germline CDR1 is SGHKS and CDR2 is YYEKEE (reference sequence). The CDR3 loop spans 15 amino acids. Trimming cost V 5 bases and J 8 bases, with 19 bases left between them. The CDR3 region has the DNA TGTGCCAGCAGTTCCACCCGGGACGGAGAGGAAAAACTGTTTTTT. Amino acids: CASSSTRDGEEKLFF.

The V call is TRBV6-1, the J call TRBJ1-5, with D tentatively TRBD1 (6 bases). This CDR3 contains 15 residues. The germline gives CDR1 MNHNS, CDR2 SASEGT. V gave up 6 bases and J gave up 7 bases, with 19 bases separating them. The CDR3: CASSQAGGEGQPQHF. Here the CDR3 DNA reads TGTGCCAGCAGCCAGGCGGGGGGCGAGGGGCAGCCCCAGCATTTT.

This chain uses TRBV27 with TRBJ2-1; 8 bases fit TRBD1. There are 13 residues in the CDR3. Germline values: CDR1 MNHEY, CDR2 SMNVEV (reference sequence). V trimming: 10 bases; J trimming: 8 bases; junction bases outside the gene matches: 10. CDR3 protein: CATLQTGADEQFF. In DNA, the CDR3 is TGTGCCACCCTCCAGACAGGGGCGGATGAGCAGTTCTTC.

The chain carries TRBV5-5 and TRBJ2-1, with TRBD2 as a possible D gene (5 bases). CDR1 and CDR2 from the germline V gene are SGHKS and YYEKEE (reference sequence). The ends were cut back, 3 bases at V and 6 bases at J, with 13 bases in the middle. The CDR3 is 14 residues long. CDR3 in amino acids: CASSYGLASNEQFF. In DNA form, the CDR3 reads TGTGCCAGCAGCTACGGACTGGCCTCCAATGAGCAGTTCTTC.